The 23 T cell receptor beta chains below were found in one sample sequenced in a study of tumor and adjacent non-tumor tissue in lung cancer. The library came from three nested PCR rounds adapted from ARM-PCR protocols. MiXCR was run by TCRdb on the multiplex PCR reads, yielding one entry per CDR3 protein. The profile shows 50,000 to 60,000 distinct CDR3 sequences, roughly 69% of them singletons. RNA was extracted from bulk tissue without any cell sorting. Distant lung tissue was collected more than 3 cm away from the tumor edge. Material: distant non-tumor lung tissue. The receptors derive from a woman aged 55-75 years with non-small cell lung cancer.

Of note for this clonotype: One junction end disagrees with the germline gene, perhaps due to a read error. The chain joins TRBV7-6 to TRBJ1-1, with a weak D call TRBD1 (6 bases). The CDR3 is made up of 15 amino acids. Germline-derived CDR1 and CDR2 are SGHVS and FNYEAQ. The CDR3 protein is CASSAEGVMNTEGFF. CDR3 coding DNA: TGTGCCAGCAGCGCAGAGGGGGTCATGAACACTGAAGGTTTCTTT.

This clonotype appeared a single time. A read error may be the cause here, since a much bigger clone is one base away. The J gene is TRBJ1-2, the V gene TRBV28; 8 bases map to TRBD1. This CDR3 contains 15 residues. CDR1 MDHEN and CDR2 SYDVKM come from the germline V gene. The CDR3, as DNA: TGTGCCAGCAGTATCACAGGGGGGGGTCTCTATGGCTACTCCTTC. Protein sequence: CASSITGGGLYGYSF.

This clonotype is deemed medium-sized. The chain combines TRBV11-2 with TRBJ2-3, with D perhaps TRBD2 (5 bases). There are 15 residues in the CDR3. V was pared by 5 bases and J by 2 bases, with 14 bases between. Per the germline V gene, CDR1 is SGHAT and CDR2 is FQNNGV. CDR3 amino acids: CASSLEVRVTDTQYF. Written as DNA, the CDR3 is TGTGCCAGCAGCCTGGAGGTTAGGGTCACAGATACGCAGTATTTT.

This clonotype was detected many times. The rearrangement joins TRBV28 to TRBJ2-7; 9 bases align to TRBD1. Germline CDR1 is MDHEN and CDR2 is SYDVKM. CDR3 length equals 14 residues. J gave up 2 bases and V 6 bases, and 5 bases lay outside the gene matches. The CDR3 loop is CASRVGTGTYEQYF. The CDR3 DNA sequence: TGTGCCAGCAGGGTGGGGACAGGGACCTACGAGCAGTACTTC. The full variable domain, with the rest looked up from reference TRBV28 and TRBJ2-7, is DVKVTQSSRYLVKRTGEKVFLECVQDMDHENMFWYRQDPGLGLRLIYFSYDVKMKEKGDIPEGYSVSREKKERFSLILESASTNQTSMYLCASRVGTGTYEQYFGPGTRLTVT.

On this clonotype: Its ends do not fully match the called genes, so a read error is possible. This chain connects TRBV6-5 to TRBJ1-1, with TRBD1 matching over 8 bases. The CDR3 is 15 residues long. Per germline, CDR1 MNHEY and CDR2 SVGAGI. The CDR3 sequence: CASGVTGGVNTEAFF. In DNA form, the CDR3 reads TGTGCCAGCGGGGTCACAGGGGGGGTGAATACTGAAGCTTTCTTT.

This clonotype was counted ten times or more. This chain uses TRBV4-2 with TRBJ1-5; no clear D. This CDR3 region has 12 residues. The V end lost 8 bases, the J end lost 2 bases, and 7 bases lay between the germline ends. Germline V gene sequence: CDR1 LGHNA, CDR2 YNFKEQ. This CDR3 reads CASRRGNQPQHF. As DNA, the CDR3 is TGTGCCAGCCGACGGGGCAATCAGCCCCAGCATTTT.

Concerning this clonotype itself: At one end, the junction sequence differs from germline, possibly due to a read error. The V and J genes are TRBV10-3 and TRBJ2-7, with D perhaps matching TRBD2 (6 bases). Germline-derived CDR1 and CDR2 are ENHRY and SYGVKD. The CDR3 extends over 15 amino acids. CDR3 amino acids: CAVSEGSSGVYEQYF. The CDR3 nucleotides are TGTGCCGTCAGTGAGGGGAGTAGCGGTGTCTACGAGCAGTACTTC.

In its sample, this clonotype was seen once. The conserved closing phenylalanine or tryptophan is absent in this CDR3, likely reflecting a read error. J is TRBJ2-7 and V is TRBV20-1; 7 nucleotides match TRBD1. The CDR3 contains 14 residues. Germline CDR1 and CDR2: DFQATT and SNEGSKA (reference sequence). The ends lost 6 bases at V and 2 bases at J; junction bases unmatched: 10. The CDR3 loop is CSAGENDRAYEQYY. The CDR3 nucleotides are TGCAGTGCAGGGGAGAATGACAGGGCCTACGAGCAGTACTAC.

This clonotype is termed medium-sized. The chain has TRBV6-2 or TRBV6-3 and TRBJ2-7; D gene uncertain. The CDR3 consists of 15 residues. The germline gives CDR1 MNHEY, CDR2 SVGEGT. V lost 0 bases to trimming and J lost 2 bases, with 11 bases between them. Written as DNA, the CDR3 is TGTGCCAGCAGTTACTCTGACGGAACCACCTACGAGCAGTACTTC. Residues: CASSYSDGTTYEQYF.

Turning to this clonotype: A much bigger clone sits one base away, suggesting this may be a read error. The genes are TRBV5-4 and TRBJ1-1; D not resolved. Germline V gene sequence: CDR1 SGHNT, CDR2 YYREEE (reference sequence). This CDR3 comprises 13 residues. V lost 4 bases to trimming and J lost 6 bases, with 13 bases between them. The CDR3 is CASSAQSGAEAFF. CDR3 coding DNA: TGTGCCAGCAGCGCCCAGTCGGGCGCTGAAGCTTTCTTT.

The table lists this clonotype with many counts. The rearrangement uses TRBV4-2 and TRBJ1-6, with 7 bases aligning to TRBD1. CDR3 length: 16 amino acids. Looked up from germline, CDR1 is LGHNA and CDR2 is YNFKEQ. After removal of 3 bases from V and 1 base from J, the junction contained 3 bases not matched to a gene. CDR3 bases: TGTGCCAGCAGCCAGCAGGGGGGATCCTATAATTCACCCCTCCACTTT. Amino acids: CASSQQGGSYNSPLHF.

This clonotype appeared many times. In DNA, the CDR3 is TGCGCCAGCGCCGGGACAGGGGGCGATACGCAGTATTTT. This translates into CASAGTGGDTQYF. This chain connects TRBV4-1 to TRBJ2-3, with 12 positions matching TRBD1. J lost 6 bases, V lost 8 bases, and 3 bases had no gene match. The CDR3 totals 13 residues. Germline loops: CDR1 MGHRA, CDR2 YSYEKL.

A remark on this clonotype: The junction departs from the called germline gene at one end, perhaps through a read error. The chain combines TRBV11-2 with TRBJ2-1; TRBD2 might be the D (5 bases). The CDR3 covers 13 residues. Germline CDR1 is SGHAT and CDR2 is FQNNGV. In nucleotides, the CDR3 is TGTGCCAGCAGCTTAACTCGTGTAGGTGAGCGGTTTTTC. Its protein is CASSLTRVGERFF.

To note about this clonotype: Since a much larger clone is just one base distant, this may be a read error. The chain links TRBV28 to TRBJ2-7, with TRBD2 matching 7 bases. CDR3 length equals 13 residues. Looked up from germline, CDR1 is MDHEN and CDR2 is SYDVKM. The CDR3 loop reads CASNGGGRGERYF. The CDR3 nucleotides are TGTGCCAGCAACGGCGGGGGAAGAGGAGAGCGGTACTTC.

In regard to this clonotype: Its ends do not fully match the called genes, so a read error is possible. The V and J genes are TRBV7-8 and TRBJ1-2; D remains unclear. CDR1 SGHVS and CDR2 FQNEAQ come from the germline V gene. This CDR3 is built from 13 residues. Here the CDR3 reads CARSLGGVYGYIF. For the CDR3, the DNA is TGTGCCAGGAGCTTAGGCGGAGTCTATGGCTACATCTTC.

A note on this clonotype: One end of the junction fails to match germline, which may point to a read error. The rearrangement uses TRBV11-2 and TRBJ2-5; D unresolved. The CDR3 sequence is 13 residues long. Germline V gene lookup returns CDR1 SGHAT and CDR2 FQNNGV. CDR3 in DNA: TGTGCCTGCAGCCGCCTCGTGACAAGGGACCAGTACTTC. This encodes CACSRLVTRDQYF.

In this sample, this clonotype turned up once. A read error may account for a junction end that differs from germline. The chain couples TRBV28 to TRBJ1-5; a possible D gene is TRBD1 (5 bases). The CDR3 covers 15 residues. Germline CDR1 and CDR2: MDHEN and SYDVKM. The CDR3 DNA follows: TGTTCCCCAGGACATCAAAAAGGGTGCAATCAGCCCCAGAATTTT. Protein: CSPGHQKGCNQPQNF. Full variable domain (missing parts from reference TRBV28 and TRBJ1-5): DVKVTQSSRYLVKRTGEKVFLECVQDMDHENMFWYRQDPGLGLRLIYFSYDVKMKEKGDIPEGYSVSREKKERFSLILESASTNQTSMYLCSPGHQKGCNQPQNFGDGTRLSIL.

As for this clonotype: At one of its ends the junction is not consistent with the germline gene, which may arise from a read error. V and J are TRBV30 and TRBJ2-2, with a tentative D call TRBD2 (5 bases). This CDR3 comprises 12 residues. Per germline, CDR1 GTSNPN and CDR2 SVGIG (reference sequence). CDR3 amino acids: CACSLKTGELLF. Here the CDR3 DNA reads TGTGCCTGTAGTTTAAAGACCGGGGAGCTCTTGTTT.

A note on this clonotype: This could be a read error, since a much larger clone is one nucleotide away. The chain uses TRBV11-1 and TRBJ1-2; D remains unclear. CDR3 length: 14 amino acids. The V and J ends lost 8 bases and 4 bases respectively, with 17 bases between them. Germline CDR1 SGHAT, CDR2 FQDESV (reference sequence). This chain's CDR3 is CASGHSGVGYGYTF. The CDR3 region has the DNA TGTGCCAGCGGTCATTCGGGAGTTGGCTATGGCTACACCTTC.

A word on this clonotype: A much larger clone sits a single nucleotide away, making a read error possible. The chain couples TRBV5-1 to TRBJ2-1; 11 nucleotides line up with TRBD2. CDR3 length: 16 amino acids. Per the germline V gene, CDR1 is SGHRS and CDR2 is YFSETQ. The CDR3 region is CASSPHSGRGANERFF. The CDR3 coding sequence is TGCGCCAGCAGCCCCCATAGCGGGAGGGGGGCCAATGAGCGGTTCTTC.

The CDR3 nucleotides are TGTGCCAGCAGCCGGGACAGGACCCCTAACTATGGCTACACCTTC. This codes for CASSRDRTPNYGYTF. The chain is built from TRBV4-2 and TRBJ1-2, with 8 bases matching TRBD1. There are 15 residues in the CDR3. Germline V gene sequence: CDR1 LGHNA, CDR2 YNFKEQ. The J segment lost 0 bases and the V segment lost 4 bases, leaving 4 bases of the junction unmatched.

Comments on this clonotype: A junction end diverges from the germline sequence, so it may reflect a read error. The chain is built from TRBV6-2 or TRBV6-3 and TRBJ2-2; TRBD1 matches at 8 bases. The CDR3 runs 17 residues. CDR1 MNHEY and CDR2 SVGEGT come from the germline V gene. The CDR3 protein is CASSGNKVQGGTGELFF. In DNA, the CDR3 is TGTGCCAGCAGCGGTAACAAAGTACAGGGGGGCACCGGGGAACTGTTTTTT.

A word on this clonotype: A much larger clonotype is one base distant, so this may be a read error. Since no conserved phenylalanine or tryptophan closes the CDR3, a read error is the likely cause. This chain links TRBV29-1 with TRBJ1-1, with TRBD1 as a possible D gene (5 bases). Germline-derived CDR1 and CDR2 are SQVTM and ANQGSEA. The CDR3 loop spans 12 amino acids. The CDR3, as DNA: TGCAGCCCCCTCCCCCAGGACACTAAAGCTTTCTCT. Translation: CSPLPQDTKAFS.